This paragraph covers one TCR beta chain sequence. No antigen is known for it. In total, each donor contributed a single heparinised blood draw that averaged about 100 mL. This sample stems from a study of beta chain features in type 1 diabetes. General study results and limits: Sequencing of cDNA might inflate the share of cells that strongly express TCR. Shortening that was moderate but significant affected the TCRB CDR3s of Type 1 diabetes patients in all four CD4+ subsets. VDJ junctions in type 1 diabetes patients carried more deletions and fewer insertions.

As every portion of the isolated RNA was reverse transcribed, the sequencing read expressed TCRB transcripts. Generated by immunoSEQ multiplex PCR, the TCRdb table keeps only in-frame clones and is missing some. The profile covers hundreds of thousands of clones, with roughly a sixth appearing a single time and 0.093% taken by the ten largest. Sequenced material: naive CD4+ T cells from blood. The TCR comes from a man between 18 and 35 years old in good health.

CDR3 bases: TGTGCCAGCAGTTTCACCGGGACTAGCGGGGGTTATACGCAGTATTTT. Amino acid sequence: CASSFTGTSGGYTQYF. This chain links TRBV6-5 with TRBJ2-3, with 14 bases identical to TRBD2. V dropped 4 bases and J dropped 7; count of bases not matched to a gene: 7. CDR3 length: 16 residues. Germline V gene sequence: CDR1 MNHEY, CDR2 SVGAGI.